This TCR beta chain was identified in a study of control samples from healthy donors and cancer patients. The CDR3 loop spans 15 amino acids. V lost 6 bases and J 6 bases, leaving 20 bases between the germline ends. Germline loops: CDR1 MNHEY, CDR2 SMNVEV (reference sequence). This clone was counted once. The assay was immunoSEQ multiplex PCR, and TCRdb's table has in-frame clones only and misses some. The repertoire consists of 150,000 to 200,000 clones, with around 95% occurring once and the leading ten covering approximately 4%. The sequenced sample was blood. The rearrangement joins TRBV27 to TRBJ1-2; D unclear. The TCR originated in a woman in her fifties or sixties in good health. For the CDR3, the DNA is TGTGCCAGCAGGCCCCGTCCCCCCGGGTCTAATGGCTACACCTTC. Protein: CASRPRPPGSNGYTF.